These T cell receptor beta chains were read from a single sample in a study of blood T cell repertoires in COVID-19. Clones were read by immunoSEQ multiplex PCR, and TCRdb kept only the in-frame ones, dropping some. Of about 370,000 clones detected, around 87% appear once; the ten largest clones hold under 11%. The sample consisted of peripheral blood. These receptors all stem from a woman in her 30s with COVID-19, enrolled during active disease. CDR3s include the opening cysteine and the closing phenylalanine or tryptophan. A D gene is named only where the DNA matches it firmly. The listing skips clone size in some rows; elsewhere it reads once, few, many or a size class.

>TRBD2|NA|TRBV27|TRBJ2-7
TGTGCCAGCAGACTAGCGGGGTCCTACGAGCAGTACTTC
CASRLAGSYEQYF
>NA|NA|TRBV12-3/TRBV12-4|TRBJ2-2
TGTGCCAGCAGTCCACTTCGGGGGGAGCTGTTTTTT
CASSPLRGELFF
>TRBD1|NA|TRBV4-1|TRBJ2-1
TGCGCCAGCAGCCACATACCTCCGGGACAGGACAATGAGCAGTTCTTC
CASSHIPPGQDNEQFF
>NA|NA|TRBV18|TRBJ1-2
TGTGCCAGCTCACCACCCAGCAGAGGGGGAAGCTATGGCTACACCTTC
CASSPPSRGGSYGYTF
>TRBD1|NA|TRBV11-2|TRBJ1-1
TGTGCCAGCAGCTCGTCCCGGGACAGGGGAATGAACACTGAAGCTTTCTTT
CASSSSRDRGMNTEAFF
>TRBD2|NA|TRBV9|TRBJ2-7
TGTGCCAGCAGCAGAGGTTCCGGGACTAGCGGGAGGGGTATACGCGAGCAGTACTTC
CASSRGSGTSGRGIREQYF
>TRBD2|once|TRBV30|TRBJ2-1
TGTGCCTGGACTAGCGGGAGAAAGCACAATGAGCAGTTCTTC
CAWTSGRKHNEQFF
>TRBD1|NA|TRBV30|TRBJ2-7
TGTGCCTGGAGTACGCCTAGACCTCGACAGGGCGGAGAGCAGTACTTC
CAWSTPRPRQGGEQYF
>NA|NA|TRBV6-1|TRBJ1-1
TGTGCCAGCAGTGAATTCCTGGGGGCGAGCACTGAAGCTTTCTTT
CASSEFLGASTEAFF
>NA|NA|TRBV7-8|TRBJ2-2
TGTGCCAGCGGCCCGACAGAGTACACCGGGGAGCTGTTTTTT
CASGPTEYTGELFF
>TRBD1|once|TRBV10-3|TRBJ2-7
TGTGCCATCAGTCTCACCGGGACAGGGGACGAGCAGTACTTC
CAISLTGTGDEQYF
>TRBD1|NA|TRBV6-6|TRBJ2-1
TGTGCCAGCGGACAGGGTCTTGGGTCCTACAATGAGCAGTTCTTC
CASGQGLGSYNEQFF
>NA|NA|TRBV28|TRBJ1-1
TGTGCCAGCAGTCTTACCGACGGGAGGAACACTGAAGCTTTCTTT
CASSLTDGRNTEAFF
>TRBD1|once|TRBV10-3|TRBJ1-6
TGTGCCATCAGTGACAGGACAGGACCGAGCTCCTATAATTCACCCCTCCACTTT
CAISDRTGPSSYNSPLHF
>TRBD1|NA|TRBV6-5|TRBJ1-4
TGTGCCAGCAGTTACTTCACCAGGGGGTCTAATGAAAAACTGTTTTTT
CASSYFTRGSNEKLFF
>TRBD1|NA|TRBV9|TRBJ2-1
TGTGCCAGCAGCGTAGATTACAGGGGATACAATGAGCAGTTCTTC
CASSVDYRGYNEQFF
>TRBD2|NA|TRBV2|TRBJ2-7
TGTGCCAGCAGTGATGGAACTTCTAGCGGGAGGGCACTCGAGCAGTACTTC
CASSDGTSSGRALEQYF
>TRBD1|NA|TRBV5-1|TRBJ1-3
TGCGCCAGCAGCTTAGGGACAGGATCTGGAAACACCATATATTTT
CASSLGTGSGNTIYF
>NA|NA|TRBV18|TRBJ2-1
TGTGCCAGCTCACCAAGGACTCATAGCTCCTACAATGAGCAGTTCTTC
CASSPRTHSSYNEQFF
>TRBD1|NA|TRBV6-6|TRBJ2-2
TGTGCCATCAGGTCTGTGACAGGGACCGGGGAGCTGTTTTTT
CAIRSVTGTGELFF
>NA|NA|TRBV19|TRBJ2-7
TGTGCCAGTAGTGGCGGGACAGATAACGAGCAGTACTTC
CASSGGTDNEQYF
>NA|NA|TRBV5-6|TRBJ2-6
TGTGCCAGCAGCTTGTCAGGCTTCTCTGGGGCCAACGTCCTGACTTTC
CASSLSGFSGANVLTF
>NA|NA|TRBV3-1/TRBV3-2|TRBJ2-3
TGTGCCAGCAGCCAAGAACTCCACACAGATACGCAGTATTTT
CASSQELHTDTQYF
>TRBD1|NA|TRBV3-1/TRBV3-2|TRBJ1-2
TGTGCCAGCAGCCGCAGGGGGGACTATGGCTACACCTTC
CASSRRGDYGYTF
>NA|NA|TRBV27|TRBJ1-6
TGTGCCAGCAGTTTCTCCAGGGCCGATTCACCCCTCCACTTT
CASSFSRADSPLHF
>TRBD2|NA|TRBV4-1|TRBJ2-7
TGCGCCAGCAGCCTAGAACCGGGAGGAACCTACGAGCAGTACTTC
CASSLEPGGTYEQYF
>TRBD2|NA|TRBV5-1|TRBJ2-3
TGCGCCAGCAGCTTGGGCCGCGGAGGGAGGGTCACAGATACGCAGTATTTT
CASSLGRGGRVTDTQYF
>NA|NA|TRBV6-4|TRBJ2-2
TGTGCCAGCAGTGTCTACGCGAACACCGGGGAGCTGTTTTTT
CASSVYANTGELFF
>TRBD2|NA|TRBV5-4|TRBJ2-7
TGTGCCAGCAGCTTGGCGGTTAGCGGGAGTTACGAGCAGTACTTC
CASSLAVSGSYEQYF
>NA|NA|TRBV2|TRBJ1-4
TGTGCCAGCAAGGGAGGGTTTAGTGAAAAACTGTTTTTT
CASKGGFSEKLFF
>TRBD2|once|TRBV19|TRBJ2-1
TGTGCCACACGAGGGACTAGCGGGTTAGACAATGAGCAGTTCTTC
CATRGTSGLDNEQFF
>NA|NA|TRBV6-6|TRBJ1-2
TGTGCCAGCAGCCGCGTCGCCCTCAACTATGGCTACACCTTC
CASSRVALNYGYTF
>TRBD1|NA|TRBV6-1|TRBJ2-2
TGTGCCAGCAGTGAGACAGGGGGCTTGACCGGGGAGCTGTTTTTT
CASSETGGLTGELFF
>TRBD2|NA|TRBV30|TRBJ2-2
TGTGCCTGGAGTGCACTAGCGGGCACCGGGGAGCTGTTTTTT
CAWSALAGTGELFF
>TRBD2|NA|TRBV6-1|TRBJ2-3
TGTGCCAGCAGTGCTACTAGCGGGACTTTCACAGATACGCAGTATTTT
CASSATSGTFTDTQYF
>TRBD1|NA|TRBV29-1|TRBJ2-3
TGCAGCGTGGGACAGGGCGATGCTACGCAGTATTTT
CSVGQGDATQYF
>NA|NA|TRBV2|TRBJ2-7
TGTGCCAGCAGGGAATTCTTCGAGCAGTACTTC
CASREFFEQYF
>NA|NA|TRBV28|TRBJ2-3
TGTGCCAGTTACTTCCGTGGTACGCAGTATTTT
CASYFRGTQYF
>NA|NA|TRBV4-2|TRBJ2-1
TGTGCCAGCAGCCAAGAGGAGGCACTGATTTCGCCGTTCTTC
CASSQEEALISPFF
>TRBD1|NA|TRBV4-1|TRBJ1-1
TGCGCCAGCAGCTTACGGACAGGGACGACTGAAGCTTTCTTT
CASSLRTGTTEAFF
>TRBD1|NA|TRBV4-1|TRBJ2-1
TGCGCCAGCAGCCTTGGTGTCAGACCGGGACAGGGGTACAATGAGCAGTTCTTC
CASSLGVRPGQGYNEQFF
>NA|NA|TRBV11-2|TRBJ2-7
TGTGCCAGCGCCAGCGGGCGCCCCTACGAGCAGTACTTC
CASASGRPYEQYF
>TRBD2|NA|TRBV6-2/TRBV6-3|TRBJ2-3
TGTGCCAGCAGTTACTCTTCGGGAGGCCAAGATACGCAGTATTTT
CASSYSSGGQDTQYF
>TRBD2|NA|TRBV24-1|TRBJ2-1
TGTGCCACCAGTGACCCCGGCACAGGCGGGGGGGGGCAGTTCTTC
CATSDPGTGGGGQFF
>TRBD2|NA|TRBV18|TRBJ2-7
TGTGCCAGCTCACCCCTTCCGGCTAGCGGTTACGAGCAGTACTTC
CASSPLPASGYEQYF
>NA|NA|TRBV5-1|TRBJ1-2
TGCGCCAGCAGCTTTTTGATGCAGGGGGGCTACACCTTC
CASSFLMQGGYTF
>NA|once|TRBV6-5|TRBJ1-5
TGTGCCAGCAGTTACTCGGGGCCTGGGGATCAGCCCCAGCATTTT
CASSYSGPGDQPQHF
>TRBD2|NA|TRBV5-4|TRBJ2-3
TGTGCCAGCAGCCTACAGGGAGGGGCTAGCGGGAGGGTCACAGATACGCAGTATTTT
CASSLQGGASGRVTDTQYF
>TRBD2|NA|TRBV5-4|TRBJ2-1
TGTGCCAGCAGCCCCGTCGACTATAGCGGGAGGAGCTCCTACAATGAGCAGTTCTTC
CASSPVDYSGRSSYNEQFF
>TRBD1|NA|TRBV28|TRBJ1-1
TGTGCCAGCAGTCTCACGGGACAGCCGAACACTGAAGCTTTCTTT
CASSLTGQPNTEAFF
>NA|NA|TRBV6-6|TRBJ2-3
TGTGCCAGCAGTTACTCGGAGCGAGGCACAGATACGCAGTATTTT
CASSYSERGTDTQYF
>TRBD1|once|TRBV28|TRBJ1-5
TGTGCCAGCAGTTTAACAGGGGGTAGCAATCAGCCCCAGCATTTT
CASSLTGGSNQPQHF
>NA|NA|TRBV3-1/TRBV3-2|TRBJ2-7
TGTGCCAGCAGCCAACAGGGGGAGCAGTACTTC
CASSQQGEQYF
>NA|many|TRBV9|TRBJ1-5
TGTGCCAGCAGCGTAGCCGGGCAGGGGCACCAGCCCCAGCATTTT
CASSVAGQGHQPQHF
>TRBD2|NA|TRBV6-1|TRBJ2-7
TGTGCCAGCAGTGAGATTCCGGGACTAGCGGGAGTAACCTACGAGCAGTACTTC
CASSEIPGLAGVTYEQYF